This entry describes one T cell receptor (beta chain). What it recognizes is unknown. This record belongs to a study of blood T cells in healthy people across ages. Study conclusions and caveats: Donors of long life had a larger count of naive CD4+ cells and greater diversity than aged donors.

Total RNA, at least 5.5 micrograms per sample, came from PBMCs. CDR1 and CDR2 from the germline V gene are LGHDT and YNNKEL (reference sequence). This CDR3 contains 14 residues. With a J-beta primer mix and a sample-barcoded 5' primer, a second PCR ran 7 to 11 cycles. Researchers report that a template-switch adaptor with 12 random nucleotides tagged each cDNA molecule. MiXCR, applied by TCRdb to the 5' RACE reads, yields one record per CDR3 protein. The sample shows about 800,000 distinct CDR3 sequences, 46% of them seen only once. Sequencing used blood. The chain links TRBV3-1 to TRBJ2-5; the D is unclear. The J call is uncertain, as TRBJ2-7 better fits the DNA end. The clonotype was recovered from a man of 80 years or more in good health. CDR3 nucleotides: TGTGCCAGCAGCCAAGGAATCAACTCCTACGAGCAGTACTTC. This gives the protein CASSQGINSYEQYF.